The 20 T cell receptor beta chains below come from one sample, sequenced in a study of beta chain features in type 1 diabetes. As every portion of the isolated RNA was reverse transcribed, the sequencing read expressed TCRB transcripts. Repertoires were generated with immunoSEQ multiplex PCR, while TCRdb's copy carries only in-frame clones and drops some. The table shows under 950,000 clones, with roughly 15% occurring only once. Source material: naive CD4+ T cells from blood. Every receptor here comes from a woman under 30 in good health.

This clone occurred a few times. The rearrangement joins TRBV5-4 to TRBJ2-1, with D possibly TRBD2 on 5 matching bases. The germline gives CDR1 SGHNT, CDR2 YYREEE (reference sequence). This CDR3 has 16 amino acids. Deletions cut 2 bases from V and 7 bases from J, with 19 bases between. CDR3 sequence: CASSFGLIAGLNEQFF. As DNA, the CDR3 is TGTGCCAGCAGCTTCGGTCTGATTGCGGGCCTAAATGAGCAGTTCTTC.

This CDR3 is CASGKGPRCSETQYF. The CDR3, as DNA: TGTGCCAGCGGAAAGGGACCGAGATGCTCTGAGACCCAGTACTTC. This chain uses TRBV21-1 with TRBJ2-5. TRBV21-1 is termed a pseudogene. The CDR3 totals 15 residues.

The genes are TRBV6-6 and TRBJ2-1; D is possibly TRBD2 (5 bases). V was pared by 6 bases and J by 0 bases, with 12 bases between. The CDR3 contains 15 residues. CDR1 is MNHNY and CDR2 is SVGAGI in the germline V gene (reference sequence). The CDR3 loop is CASRMAGLSYNEQFF. DNA for the CDR3: TGTGCCAGCAGGATGGCGGGTCTCTCCTACAATGAGCAGTTCTTC.

The V call is TRBV9, the J call TRBJ1-1; 8 nucleotides agree with TRBD1. The trim removed 3 bases at V and 7 bases at J, leaving 8 bases unmatched. CDR3 length equals 14 residues. Per germline, CDR1 SGDLS and CDR2 YYNGEE. CDR3 residues: CASSGTDRGYEAFF. In nucleotides, the CDR3 is TGTGCCAGCAGCGGTACCGACAGGGGCTATGAAGCTTTCTTT.

This clone turned up a few times. V usage is TRBV7-2 and J usage is TRBJ2-3, with 8 bases aligning to TRBD1. CDR3 size: 15 residues. CDR1 and CDR2 from the germline V gene are SGHTA and FQGNSA. With V trimmed by 3 bases and J by 6 bases, 8 bases remained unmatched. For the CDR3, the DNA is TGTGCCAGCAGCTTCGTTAGGACAGGGATGGATACGCAGTATTTT. As protein: CASSFVRTGMDTQYF.

This clone came up a few times. The junction does not match germline at one end; this may be a read error. The chain joins TRBV7-7 to TRBJ1-1; TRBD1 agrees at 7 bases. This CDR3 region has 14 residues. Germline loops: CDR1 SSHAT, CDR2 FNYEAQ (reference sequence). The CDR3 region is CASSPTGFDTEAFF. DNA for the CDR3: TGTGCTAGCAGCCCGACAGGGTTTGACACTGAAGCTTTCTTT.

In its sample, this clone was seen a few times. The chain combines TRBV7-9 with TRBJ1-2, with 7 bases identical to TRBD1. The CDR3 is made up of 14 amino acids. The V and J ends lost 3 bases and 8 bases, in that order; junction bases with no gene match: 9. The germline CDR1 and CDR2 sequences are SEHNR and FQNEAQ (reference sequence). CDR3 nucleotides: TGTGCCAGCAGCTTCGGCGACAGGGTCAAAGGCTACACCTTC. Amino acids: CASSFGDRVKGYTF.

The chain carries TRBV7-8 and TRBJ2-1, with D unresolved. CDR1 SGHVS and CDR2 FQNEAQ come from the germline V gene. Trimming stripped 3 bases from V and 7 bases from J, with 13 bases between. The CDR3 has 14 residues. CDR3 in amino acids: CASSFFIQRNEQFF. The DNA of the CDR3 is TGTGCCAGCAGCTTTTTTATTCAACGGAATGAGCAGTTCTTC.

The rearrangement links TRBV11-2 to TRBJ2-1; the D gene is possibly TRBD2 (8 bases). V was trimmed by 3 bases and J by 9 bases, leaving 15 bases between them. Germline CDR1 and CDR2: SGHAT and FQNNGV. The CDR3 has 14 amino acids. The CDR3 bases are TGTGCCAGCAGCTTCAACAGGGGACTAGGTGAGCAGTTCTTC. As protein: CASSFNRGLGEQFF. Full variable domain (outside the CDR3, taken from reference TRBV11-2 and TRBJ2-1): EAGVAQSPRYKIIEKRQSVAFWCNPISGHATLYWYQQILGQGPKLLIQFQNNGVVDDSQLPKDRFSAERLKGVDSTLKIQPAKLEDSAVYLCASSFNRGLGEQFFGPGTRLTVL.

The chain combines TRBV7-2 with TRBJ2-7; 7 bases line up with TRBD2. The CDR3 is 13 amino acids. After removal of 5 bases from V and 6 bases from J, the junction contained 7 bases not matched to a gene. Germline lookup yields CDR1 SGHTA and CDR2 FQGNSA. Written as DNA, the CDR3 is TGTGCCAGCAGCCGTTTCGGGGGGATCGAGCAGTACTTC. Its protein is CASSRFGGIEQYF. Variable domain in full (rest from reference TRBV7-2 and TRBJ2-7): GAGVSQSPSNKVTEKGKDVELRCDPISGHTALYWYRQSLGQGLEFLIYFQGNSAPDKSGLPSDRFSAERTGGSVSTLTIQRTQQEDSAVYLCASSRFGGIEQYFGPGTRLTVT.

The chain links TRBV29-1 to TRBJ2-3; 7 nucleotides match TRBD2. Germline assignment: CDR1 SQVTM and CDR2 ANQGSEA. J was trimmed by 6 bases and V by 5 bases; bases with no gene match: 8. The CDR3 sequence is 13 residues long. The CDR3 bases are TGCAGCGTTACCAAAAGTAGCGGGGATACGCAGTATTTT. Residues: CSVTKSSGDTQYF.

This clone was observed a few times. The rearrangement links TRBV5-1 to TRBJ2-2, with D hard to call. The CDR3 has 16 amino acids. CDR1 and CDR2 from the germline V gene are SGHRS and YFSETQ. V was shortened by 4 bases and J by 0 bases, with 13 bases between the two germline ends. CDR3 sequence: CASSPRLSPNTGELFF. The CDR3 DNA follows: TGCGCCAGCAGCCCGCGGCTGTCGCCGAACACCGGGGAGCTGTTTTTT.

The chain is built from TRBV7-9 and TRBJ2-7, with TRBD2 identical over 10 bases. V was clipped by 5 bases and J by 4 bases; unmatched bases: 8. There are 15 residues in the CDR3. CDR1 is SEHNR, CDR2 FQNEAQ, per germline (reference sequence). The chain's CDR3 is CASSRRSSGSYEQYF. The CDR3 DNA follows: TGTGCCAGCAGCCGACGATCTAGCGGGAGTTACGAGCAGTACTTC.

A few counts support this clone. This chain uses TRBV2 with TRBJ2-7; a weak D match, TRBD1 (5 bases). The ends were cut back, 3 bases at V and 2 bases at J, with 11 bases in the middle. The CDR3 runs 14 residues. Germline values: CDR1 SNHLY, CDR2 FYNNEI. CDR3 in amino acids: CASSEQGTTYEQYF. The DNA of the CDR3 is TGTGCCAGCAGTGAGCAGGGTACAACCTACGAGCAGTACTTC.

This chain's CDR3 is CATSRQVNQPQHF. Here the CDR3 DNA reads TGTGCCACCAGCAGGCAGGTAAATCAGCCCCAGCATTTT. This chain links TRBV15 with TRBJ1-5; no definite D call. The CDR3 is 13 residues long. V was shortened by 3 bases and J by 4 bases, with 7 bases between the two germline ends. Germline V gives CDR1 LNHNV, CDR2 YYDKDF (reference sequence).

In this sample, this clone turned up a few times. The rearrangement joins TRBV18 to TRBJ2-1; TRBD2 is a possible D gene (5 bases). The CDR3 contains 16 residues. Trimming took off 3 bases at V and 7 bases at J, with 19 bases between the two ends. Per the germline V gene, CDR1 is KGHSH and CDR2 is LQKENI. The CDR3 here is CASSPPNERSGNEQFF. CDR3 coding DNA: TGTGCCAGCTCACCGCCTAATGAGCGGAGCGGTAATGAGCAGTTCTTC.

The chain uses TRBV15 and TRBJ1-3; tentative D call: TRBD1 (5 bases). The CDR3 length is 18 residues. Per germline, CDR1 LNHNV and CDR2 YYDKDF (reference sequence). V was shortened by 5 bases and J by 1 base, with 21 bases between the two germline ends. The CDR3 spells CATSLLRPRRGSGNTIYF. In DNA, the CDR3 is TGTGCCACCAGCCTCCTTCGTCCGAGGAGGGGATCTGGAAACACCATATATTTT.

This clone was picked up a small number of times. V gene TRBV2 combines with J gene TRBJ2-1, with no clear D. Germline V CDR1 and CDR2: SNHLY, FYNNEI. Trimming cost V 4 bases and J 6 bases, with 10 bases left between them. The CDR3 covers 13 residues. CDR3 region: CASSGRIVNEQFF. As DNA, the CDR3 is TGTGCCAGCAGTGGTAGAATAGTCAATGAGCAGTTCTTC.

This clone appeared a few times. This sequence joins TRBV7-2 and TRBJ2-1; D may be TRBD2 (5 bases). The CDR3 is 16 amino acids. Trimming cost V 1 base and J 7 bases, with 17 bases left between them. CDR1 and CDR2 (germline): SGHTA, FQGNSA. The CDR3 spells CASSLESAGTRNEQFF. DNA for the CDR3: TGTGCCAGCAGCTTAGAATCGGCAGGCACTAGGAATGAGCAGTTCTTC. The entire variable domain, with the rest obtained from reference TRBV7-2 and TRBJ2-1, is as follows: GAGVSQSPSNKVTEKGKDVELRCDPISGHTALYWYRQSLGQGLEFLIYFQGNSAPDKSGLPSDRFSAERTGGSVSTLTIQRTQQEDSAVYLCASSLESAGTRNEQFFGPGTRLTVL.

The CDR3 region has the DNA TGTGCCAGCAGTGAAGGTCTCTATGGCTACACCTTC. This encodes CASSEGLYGYTF. This chain links TRBV2 with TRBJ1-2; D uncertain. CDR1 SNHLY and CDR2 FYNNEI come from the germline V gene. The ends were cut back, 1 base at V and 4 bases at J, with 4 bases in the middle. This CDR3 region has 12 residues. Full variable domain (remainder filled in from reference TRBV2 and TRBJ1-2): EPEVTQTPSHQVTQMGQEVILRCVPISNHLYFYWYRQILGQKVEFLVSFYNNEISEKSEIFDDQFSVERPDGSNFTLKIRSTKLEDSAMYFCASSEGLYGYTFGSGTRLTVV.